Shown below are 10 T cell receptor beta chains from a single sample sequenced in a study of CD8 T cells in Susac syndrome. Random-hexamer reverse transcription was applied to roughly 0.5 to 1 ug RNA. One entry per CDR3 protein results from TCRdb running MiXCR on the immunoSEQ multiplex PCR reads. The profile shows hundreds of thousands of distinct CDR3 sequences, 85% of them singletons. Sequencing was done on a sample of CD8+ T cells from PBMCs. The receptors originated from a human donor with multiple sclerosis.

V is TRBV4-1 and J is TRBJ2-1, with 9 bases lining up with TRBD1. CDR1 is MGHRA and CDR2 is YSYEKL in the germline V gene. V trimming: 3 bases; J trimming: 8 bases; junction bases outside the gene matches: 14. This CDR3 is built from 17 residues. For the CDR3, the DNA is TGCGCCAGCAGCCACGAGCCGGGACAGGGTATAACCCATGAGCAGTTCTTC. Amino acid sequence: CASSHEPGQGITHEQFF.

The V and J genes are TRBV29-1 and TRBJ2-5; D is unresolved. V gave up 3 bases and J gave up 5 bases, with 10 bases separating them. This CDR3 is 12 amino acids long. Germline-derived CDR1 and CDR2 are SQVTM and ANQGSEA. For the CDR3, the DNA is TGCAGCGTTGAGGAGAGAACGGAGACCCAGTACTTC. It is translated as CSVEERTETQYF.

This sequence joins TRBV6-5 and TRBJ1-1; no clear D. CDR3 size: 15 residues. The germline V gene encodes CDR1 MNHEY and CDR2 SVGAGI. Trimming left V 3 bases short and J 0 bases short, with 11 bases between. The CDR3 loop reads CASSYGLPMNTEAFF. The CDR3 DNA reads as TGTGCCAGCAGTTATGGACTCCCCATGAACACTGAAGCTTTCTTT.

V gene TRBV9 combines with J gene TRBJ2-1; the D is unclear. The CDR3 has 12 residues. Between the trimmed V and J ends, which lost 1 base and 7 bases, there was a span of 6 bases. Per the germline V gene, CDR1 is SGDLS and CDR2 is YYNGEE. The CDR3 loop reads CASSVRENEQFF. The CDR3 nucleotides are TGTGCCAGCAGCGTAAGAGAAAATGAGCAGTTCTTC.

This clonotype was observed once. This chain joins TRBV29-1 and TRBJ1-2; the D is unclear. The CDR3 has 13 residues. Deletions cut 0 bases from V and 8 bases from J, with 13 bases between. Germline CDR1 SQVTM, CDR2 ANQGSEA. The CDR3 reads CSVEDFELAGYTF. In DNA form, the CDR3 reads TGCAGCGTTGAAGATTTTGAACTCGCGGGCTACACCTTC.

The chain uses TRBV27 and TRBJ2-7; 9 bases match TRBD1. V gave up 5 bases and J gave up 4 bases; unmatched junction bases: 9. The CDR3 runs to 15 residues. Germline-derived CDR1 and CDR2 are MNHEY and SMNVEV (reference sequence). This CDR3 is CASSLRSGTGYEQYF. The CDR3, as DNA: TGTGCCAGCAGTCTCAGATCCGGGACAGGGTACGAGCAGTACTTC.

CDR3 nucleotide sequence: TGTGCCAGCAGCTTGGTGGACAGGGGGCACACCGGGGAGCTGTTTTTT. Its protein is CASSLVDRGHTGELFF. The chain couples TRBV5-6 to TRBJ2-2; 11 positions match TRBD1. This CDR3 is 16 amino acids long. V trimming: 0 bases; J trimming: 3 bases; junction bases outside the gene matches: 1. CDR1 is SGHDT, CDR2 YYEEEE, per germline.

This chain connects TRBV9 to TRBJ2-1; the match to TRBD2 covers 10 bases. Germline assignment: CDR1 SGDLS and CDR2 YYNGEE. CDR3 length: 15 residues. V lost 4 bases to trimming and J lost 6 bases; unmatched junction nucleotides: 7. CDR3 region: CASSSLAGVSNEQFF. CDR3 in DNA: TGTGCCAGCAGCTCTCTAGCGGGAGTATCCAATGAGCAGTTCTTC.

The chain employs TRBV5-1 and TRBJ2-7, with D possibly TRBD2 on 5 matching bases. V was clipped by 4 bases and J by 3 bases, with 14 bases between them. Germline V gene sequence: CDR1 SGHRS, CDR2 YFSETQ. The CDR3 extends over 14 amino acids. CDR3 residues: CASSGDRGSYEQYF. The CDR3 DNA follows: TGCGCCAGCAGCGGGGATCGGGGAAGCTACGAGCAGTACTTC.

This clonotype was detected once. The J gene is TRBJ2-5, the V gene TRBV19; D unresolved. V was shortened by 1 base and J by 7 bases, with 16 bases between the two germline ends. CDR3 length equals 15 residues. Germline V gene sequence: CDR1 LNHDA, CDR2 SQIVND (reference sequence). The CDR3 is CASSIGIGSSGTQYF. CDR3 in DNA: TGTGCCAGTAGTATAGGAATCGGCTCCTCGGGGACCCAGTACTTC.